These T cell receptor beta chains were read from a single sample in a study of human thymus T cells. The repertoire was sequenced with immunoSEQ multiplex PCR; TCRdb's copy has only in-frame clones and lacks some. This table has fewer than 90,000 clones, 95% to 98% appearing once. Sequenced: thymus tissue. These receptors originate from a boy in the first two years of life with a congenital heart defect but otherwise immunologically healthy. CDR3s include the opening cysteine and the closing phenylalanine or tryptophan. Each record gives: CDR3 protein, J gene, CDR3 length, V gene, D gene. The D gene is left open where the match is weak.

CDR3 protein: CASNRGGYTEAFF
J gene: TRBJ1-1
CDR3 length: 13
V gene: TRBV6-6
D gene: -

CDR3 protein: CASSSYRGGETQYF
J gene: TRBJ2-5
CDR3 length: 14
V gene: TRBV5-1
D gene: TRBD1

CDR3 protein: CASSVTGGRTNYGYTF
J gene: TRBJ1-2
CDR3 length: 16
V gene: TRBV6-1
D gene: TRBD1

CDR3 protein: CASSLERDRGKTSYEQYF
J gene: TRBJ2-7
CDR3 length: 18
V gene: TRBV7-9
D gene: TRBD1

CDR3 protein: CASRLWGTRPRGIYEQYF
J gene: TRBJ2-7
CDR3 length: 18
V gene: TRBV5-4
D gene: -

CDR3 protein: CASINNGELFF
J gene: TRBJ2-2
CDR3 length: 11
V gene: TRBV5-4
D gene: -

CDR3 protein: CASSRRGPQNTEAFF
J gene: TRBJ1-1
CDR3 length: 15
V gene: TRBV5-8
D gene: -

CDR3 protein: CASTLPRGTGTDTQYF
J gene: TRBJ2-3
CDR3 length: 16
V gene: TRBV2
D gene: -

CDR3 protein: CASSRGTGSEFEAFF
J gene: TRBJ1-1
CDR3 length: 15
V gene: TRBV11-2
D gene: TRBD1

CDR3 protein: CASSPPGLDVGELFF
J gene: TRBJ2-2
CDR3 length: 15
V gene: TRBV18
D gene: TRBD2

CDR3 protein: CASSSGLARTGELFF
J gene: TRBJ2-2
CDR3 length: 15
V gene: TRBV28
D gene: -

CDR3 protein: CASSQDIEGRGNQPQHF
J gene: TRBJ1-5
CDR3 length: 17
V gene: TRBV4-3
D gene: -

CDR3 protein: CASSLGGDYGYTF
J gene: TRBJ1-2
CDR3 length: 13
V gene: TRBV28
D gene: -

CDR3 protein: CASSGREGPYEQYF
J gene: TRBJ2-7
CDR3 length: 14
V gene: TRBV10-1
D gene: TRBD2

CDR3 protein: CASSQENGGLKGPVKAFF
J gene: TRBJ1-1
CDR3 length: 18
V gene: TRBV4-1
D gene: -

CDR3 protein: CASTRLAGGPPDTQYF
J gene: TRBJ2-3
CDR3 length: 16
V gene: TRBV14
D gene: TRBD2

CDR3 protein: CASSLEGLVRDEQYF
J gene: TRBJ2-7
CDR3 length: 15
V gene: TRBV11-2
D gene: TRBD2

CDR3 protein: CASSQKTGTFYGYTF
J gene: TRBJ1-2
CDR3 length: 15
V gene: TRBV4-2
D gene: TRBD1

CDR3 protein: CASSHLTTGQFYNEQFF
J gene: TRBJ2-1
CDR3 length: 17
V gene: TRBV7-9
D gene: -

CDR3 protein: CASSAYRGQGNTEAFF
J gene: TRBJ1-1
CDR3 length: 16
V gene: TRBV6-1
D gene: TRBD1

CDR3 protein: CSVPMDRVDYGYTF
J gene: TRBJ1-2
CDR3 length: 14
V gene: TRBV29-1
D gene: TRBD1

CDR3 protein: CSAQGQGPNEKLFF
J gene: TRBJ1-4
CDR3 length: 14
V gene: TRBV29-1
D gene: TRBD1

CDR3 protein: CASSGDGYNTEAFF
J gene: TRBJ1-1
CDR3 length: 14
V gene: TRBV7-2
D gene: -

CDR3 protein: CASSGGGECYGYTF
J gene: TRBJ1-2
CDR3 length: 14
V gene: TRBV11-2
D gene: -

CDR3 protein: CASRSTPDYNEQYF
J gene: TRBJ2-7
CDR3 length: 14
V gene: TRBV2
D gene: -

CDR3 protein: CASSLGAGTAPREQYF
J gene: TRBJ2-7
CDR3 length: 16
V gene: TRBV5-1
D gene: TRBD1

CDR3 protein: CATSAKGGTGFNEKLFF
J gene: TRBJ1-4
CDR3 length: 17
V gene: TRBV15
D gene: TRBD1

CDR3 protein: CASSLRQRNSYEQYF
J gene: TRBJ2-7
CDR3 length: 15
V gene: TRBV5-8
D gene: -

CDR3 protein: CAISSGTSYEQYF
J gene: TRBJ2-7
CDR3 length: 13
V gene: TRBV10-3
D gene: TRBD2

CDR3 protein: CATSREEGGRETQYF
J gene: TRBJ2-5
CDR3 length: 15
V gene: TRBV15
D gene: TRBD1

CDR3 protein: CATSTGTGVIREATQYF
J gene: TRBJ2-5
CDR3 length: 17
V gene: TRBV15
D gene: TRBD1

CDR3 protein: CASSKSYREDDYNEQFF
J gene: TRBJ2-1
CDR3 length: 17
V gene: TRBV21-1
D gene: -

CDR3 protein: CASETPAMNTEAFF
J gene: TRBJ1-1
CDR3 length: 14
V gene: TRBV7-9
D gene: -

CDR3 protein: CASSLHTGNTEAFF
J gene: TRBJ1-1
CDR3 length: 14
V gene: TRBV14
D gene: -

CDR3 protein: CASSEGSGGPGYTF
J gene: TRBJ1-2
CDR3 length: 14
V gene: TRBV6-1
D gene: TRBD1

CDR3 protein: CASSSWAGRPSSYNEQFF
J gene: TRBJ2-1
CDR3 length: 18
V gene: TRBV7-2
D gene: -

CDR3 protein: CASSQERGQEQYF
J gene: TRBJ2-7
CDR3 length: 13
V gene: TRBV4-3
D gene: TRBD1

CDR3 protein: CASGMDREIVRGNTIYF
J gene: TRBJ1-3
CDR3 length: 17
V gene: TRBV12-5
D gene: TRBD1

CDR3 protein: CSVVSLFGYTF
J gene: TRBJ1-2
CDR3 length: 11
V gene: TRBV29-1
D gene: -

CDR3 protein: CASSLDYYGEGAYEQYF
J gene: TRBJ2-7
CDR3 length: 17
V gene: TRBV5-6
D gene: -

CDR3 protein: CASSLYLRVNGYTF
J gene: TRBJ1-2
CDR3 length: 14
V gene: TRBV5-6
D gene: -

CDR3 protein: CASSPARSGELFF
J gene: TRBJ2-2
CDR3 length: 13
V gene: TRBV7-9
D gene: -

CDR3 protein: CASSQERGRSTGELFF
J gene: TRBJ2-2
CDR3 length: 16
V gene: TRBV4-3
D gene: TRBD2

CDR3 protein: CASSLKVRGEAAKSIEAFF
J gene: TRBJ1-1
CDR3 length: 19
V gene: TRBV11-2
D gene: -

CDR3 protein: CASSSNPTDRSLEEQYF
J gene: TRBJ2-7
CDR3 length: 17
V gene: TRBV28
D gene: -

CDR3 protein: CASSLSRSGNTIYF
J gene: TRBJ1-3
CDR3 length: 14
V gene: TRBV11-1
D gene: -

CDR3 protein: CASSESENQETAYEQYF
J gene: TRBJ2-7
CDR3 length: 17
V gene: TRBV10-1
D gene: -

CDR3 protein: CASSFQDRNYGYTF
J gene: TRBJ1-2
CDR3 length: 14
V gene: TRBV7-9
D gene: TRBD1

CDR3 protein: CASSTTGQNVENIQYF
J gene: TRBJ2-4
CDR3 length: 16
V gene: TRBV25-1
D gene: TRBD1

CDR3 protein: CASSVGVDRGYNEKLFF
J gene: TRBJ1-4
CDR3 length: 17
V gene: TRBV9
D gene: TRBD1

CDR3 protein: CASSLETAGGNTEAFF
J gene: TRBJ1-1
CDR3 length: 16
V gene: TRBV5-1
D gene: TRBD1

CDR3 protein: CASSLQTGGNEQYF
J gene: TRBJ2-7
CDR3 length: 14
V gene: TRBV27
D gene: -

CDR3 protein: CASSLSTGRNEKLFF
J gene: TRBJ1-4
CDR3 length: 15
V gene: TRBV14
D gene: TRBD1

CDR3 protein: CASSPPSSDEQYF
J gene: TRBJ2-7
CDR3 length: 13
V gene: TRBV18
D gene: -